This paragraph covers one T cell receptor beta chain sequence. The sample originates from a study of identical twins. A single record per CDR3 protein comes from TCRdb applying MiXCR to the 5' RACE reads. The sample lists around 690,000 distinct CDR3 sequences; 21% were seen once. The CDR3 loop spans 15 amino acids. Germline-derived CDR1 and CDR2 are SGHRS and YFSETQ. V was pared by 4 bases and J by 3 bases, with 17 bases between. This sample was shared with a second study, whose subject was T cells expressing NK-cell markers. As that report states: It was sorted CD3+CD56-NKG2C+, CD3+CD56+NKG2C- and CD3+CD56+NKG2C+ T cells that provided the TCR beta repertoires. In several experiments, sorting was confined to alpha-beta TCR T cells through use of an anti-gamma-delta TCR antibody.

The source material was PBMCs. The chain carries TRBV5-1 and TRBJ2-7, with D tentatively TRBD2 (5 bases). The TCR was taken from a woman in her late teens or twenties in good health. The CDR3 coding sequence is TGCGCCAGCAGCAGACTCCGGGATTCTTACTACGAGCAGTACTTC. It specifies CASSRLRDSYYEQYF. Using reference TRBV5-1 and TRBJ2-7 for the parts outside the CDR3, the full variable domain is KAGVTQTPRYLIKTRGQQVTLSCSPISGHRSVSWYQQTPGQGLQFLFEYFSETQRNKGNFPGRFSGRQFSNSRSEMNVSTLELGDSALYLCASSRLRDSYYEQYFGPGTRLTVT.